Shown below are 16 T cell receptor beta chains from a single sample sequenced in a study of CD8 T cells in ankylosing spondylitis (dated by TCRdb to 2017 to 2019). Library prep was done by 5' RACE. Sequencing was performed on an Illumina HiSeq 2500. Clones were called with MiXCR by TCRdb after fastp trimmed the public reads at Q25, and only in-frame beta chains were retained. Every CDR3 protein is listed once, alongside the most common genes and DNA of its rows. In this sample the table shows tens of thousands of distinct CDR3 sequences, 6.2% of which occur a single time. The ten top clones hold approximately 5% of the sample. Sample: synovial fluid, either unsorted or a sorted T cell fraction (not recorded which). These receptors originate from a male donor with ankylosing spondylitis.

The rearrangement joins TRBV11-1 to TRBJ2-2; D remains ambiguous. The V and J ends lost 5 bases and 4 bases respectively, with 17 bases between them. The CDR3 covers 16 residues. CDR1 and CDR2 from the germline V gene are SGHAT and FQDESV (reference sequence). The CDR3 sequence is CASSVLPGYSTGELFF. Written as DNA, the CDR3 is TGTGCCAGCAGCGTTCTCCCCGGCTACAGCACCGGGGAGCTGTTTTTT.

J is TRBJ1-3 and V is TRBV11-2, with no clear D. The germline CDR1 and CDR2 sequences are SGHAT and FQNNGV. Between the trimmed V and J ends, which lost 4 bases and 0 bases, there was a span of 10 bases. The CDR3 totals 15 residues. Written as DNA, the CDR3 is TGTGCCAGCAGCTCCGGGAGTTACTCTGGAAACACCATATATTTT. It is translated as CASSSGSYSGNTIYF.

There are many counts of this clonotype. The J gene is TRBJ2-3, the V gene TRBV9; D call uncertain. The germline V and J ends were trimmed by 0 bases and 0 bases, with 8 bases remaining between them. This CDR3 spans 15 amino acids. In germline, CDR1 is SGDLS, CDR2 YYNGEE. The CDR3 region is CASSVALYSTDTQYF. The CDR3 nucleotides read TGTGCCAGCAGCGTAGCATTGTATAGCACAGATACGCAGTATTTT.

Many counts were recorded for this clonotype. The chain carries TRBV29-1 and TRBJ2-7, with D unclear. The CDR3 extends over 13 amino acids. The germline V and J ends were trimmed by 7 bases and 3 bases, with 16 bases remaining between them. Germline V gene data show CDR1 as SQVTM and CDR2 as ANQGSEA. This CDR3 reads CSALSRLNYEQYF. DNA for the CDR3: TGCAGCGCCTTGTCCCGGCTAAACTACGAGCAGTACTTC.

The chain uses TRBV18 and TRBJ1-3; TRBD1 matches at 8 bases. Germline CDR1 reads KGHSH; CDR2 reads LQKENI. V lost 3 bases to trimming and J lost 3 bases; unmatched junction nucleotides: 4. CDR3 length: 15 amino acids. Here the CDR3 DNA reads TGTGCCAGCTCACCCCAGACAGGGGTTGGAAACACCATATATTTT. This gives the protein CASSPQTGVGNTIYF. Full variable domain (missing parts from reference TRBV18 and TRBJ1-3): NAGVMQNPRHLVRRRGQEARLRCSPMKGHSHVYWYRQLPEEGLKFMVYLQKENIIDESGMPKERFSAEFPKEGPSILRIQQVVRGDSAAYFCASSPQTGVGNTIYFGEGSWLTVV.

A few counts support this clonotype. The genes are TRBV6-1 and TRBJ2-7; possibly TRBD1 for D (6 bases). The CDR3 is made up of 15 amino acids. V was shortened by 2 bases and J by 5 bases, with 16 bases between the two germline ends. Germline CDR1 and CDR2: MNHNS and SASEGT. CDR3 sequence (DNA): TGTGCCAGCAGTGAAACAGGGAATTGGGGTCACGAGCAGTACTTC. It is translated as CASSETGNWGHEQYF.

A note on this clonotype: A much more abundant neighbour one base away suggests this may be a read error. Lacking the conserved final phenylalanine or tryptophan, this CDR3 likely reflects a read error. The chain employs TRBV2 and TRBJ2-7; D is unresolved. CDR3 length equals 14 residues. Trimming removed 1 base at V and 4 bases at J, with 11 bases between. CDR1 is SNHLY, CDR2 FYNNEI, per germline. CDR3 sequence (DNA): TGTGCCAGCAGTGAAGGGTACCAGATGTACGAGCAGTACTCC. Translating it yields CASSEGYQMYEQYS.

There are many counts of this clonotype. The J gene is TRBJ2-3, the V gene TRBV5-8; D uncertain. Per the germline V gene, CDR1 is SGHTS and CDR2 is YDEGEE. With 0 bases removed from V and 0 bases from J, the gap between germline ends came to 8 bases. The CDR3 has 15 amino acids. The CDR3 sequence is CASSLGPLSTDTQYF. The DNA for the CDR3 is TGTGCCAGCAGCTTGGGACCCCTCAGCACAGATACGCAGTATTTT.

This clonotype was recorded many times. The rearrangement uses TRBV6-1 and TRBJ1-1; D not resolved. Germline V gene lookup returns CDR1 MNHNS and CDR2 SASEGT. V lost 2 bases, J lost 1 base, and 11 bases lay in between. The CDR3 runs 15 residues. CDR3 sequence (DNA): TGTGCCAGCAGTGAATCGGGGTTTAGGAACACTGAAGCTTTCTTT. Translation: CASSESGFRNTEAFF.

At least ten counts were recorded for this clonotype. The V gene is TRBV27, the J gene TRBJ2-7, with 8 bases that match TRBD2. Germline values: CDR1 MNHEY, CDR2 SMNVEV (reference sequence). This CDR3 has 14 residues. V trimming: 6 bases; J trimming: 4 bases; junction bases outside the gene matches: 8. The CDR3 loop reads CASSRGTSGYEQYF. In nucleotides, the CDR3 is TGTGCCAGCAGCCGAGGGACTAGTGGGTACGAGCAGTACTTC.

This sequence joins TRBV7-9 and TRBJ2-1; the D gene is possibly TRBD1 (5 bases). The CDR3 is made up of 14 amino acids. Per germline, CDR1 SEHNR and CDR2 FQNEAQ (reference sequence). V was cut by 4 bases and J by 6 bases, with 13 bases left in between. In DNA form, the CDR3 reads TGTGCCAGCAGCTCCCAGGGTGAAAGCAATGAGCAGTTCTTC. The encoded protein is CASSSQGESNEQFF.

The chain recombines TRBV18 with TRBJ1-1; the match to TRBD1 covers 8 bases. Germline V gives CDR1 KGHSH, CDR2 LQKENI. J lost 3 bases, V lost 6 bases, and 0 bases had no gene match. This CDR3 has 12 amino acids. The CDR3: CASSTGDTEAFF. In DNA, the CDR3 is TGTGCCAGCTCGACAGGGGACACTGAAGCTTTCTTT.

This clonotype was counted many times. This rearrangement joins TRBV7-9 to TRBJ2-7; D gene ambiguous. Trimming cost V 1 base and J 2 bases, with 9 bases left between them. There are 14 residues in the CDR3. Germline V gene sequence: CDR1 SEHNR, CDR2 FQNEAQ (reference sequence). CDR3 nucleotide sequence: TGTGCCAGCAGCTTAGAGTGGCCCCCCTACGAGCAGTACTTC. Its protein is CASSLEWPPYEQYF.

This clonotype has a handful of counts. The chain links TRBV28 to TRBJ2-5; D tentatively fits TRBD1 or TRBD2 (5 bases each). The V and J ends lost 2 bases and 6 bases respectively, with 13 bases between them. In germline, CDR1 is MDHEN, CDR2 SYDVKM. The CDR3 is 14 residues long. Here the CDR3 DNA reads TGTGCCAGCAGTTTACCCTTGGGGGAGAAGACCCAGTACTTC. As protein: CASSLPLGEKTQYF.

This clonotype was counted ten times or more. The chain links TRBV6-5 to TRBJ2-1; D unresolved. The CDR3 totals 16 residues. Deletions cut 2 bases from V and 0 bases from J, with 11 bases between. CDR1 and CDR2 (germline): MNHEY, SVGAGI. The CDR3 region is CASSYRASSSYNEQFF. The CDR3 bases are TGTGCCAGCAGTTACCGGGCCAGTAGCTCCTACAATGAGCAGTTCTTC.

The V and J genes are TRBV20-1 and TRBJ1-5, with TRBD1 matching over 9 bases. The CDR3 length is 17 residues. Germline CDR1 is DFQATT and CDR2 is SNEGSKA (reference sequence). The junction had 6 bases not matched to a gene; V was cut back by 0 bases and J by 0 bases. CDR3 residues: CSARDTGGGYSNQPQHF. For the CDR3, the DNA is TGCAGTGCTAGAGATACAGGGGGCGGTTATAGCAATCAGCCCCAGCATTTT.